This TCR beta chain was sequenced during a study of CD8 T cells in ankylosing spondylitis. Overall study results and limits: Ankylosing spondylitis blood appeared to carry a characteristic TCR beta motif of several highly homologous variants.

The CDR3 is 15 amino acids. TCRdb re-called the 5' RACE reads through MiXCR, storing one row per CDR3 protein. The sample lists about 100,000 distinct CDR3 sequences, around 24% occurring once. With regard to this clonotype: The target antigen is unknown.

Sequencing was done on a sample of synovial fluid, either unsorted or a sorted T cell fraction (not recorded which). This chain joins TRBV21-1 and TRBJ2-3; the table's TRBD1 call for D was not verified on the DNA. TRBV21-1 is a pseudogene locus. The source of this sequence is a male donor with ankylosing spondylitis. The CDR3: CASSTGVGCTDTQYF. CDR3 in DNA: TGTGCCAGCAGCACCGGGGTGGGTTGCACAGATACGCAGTATTTT.